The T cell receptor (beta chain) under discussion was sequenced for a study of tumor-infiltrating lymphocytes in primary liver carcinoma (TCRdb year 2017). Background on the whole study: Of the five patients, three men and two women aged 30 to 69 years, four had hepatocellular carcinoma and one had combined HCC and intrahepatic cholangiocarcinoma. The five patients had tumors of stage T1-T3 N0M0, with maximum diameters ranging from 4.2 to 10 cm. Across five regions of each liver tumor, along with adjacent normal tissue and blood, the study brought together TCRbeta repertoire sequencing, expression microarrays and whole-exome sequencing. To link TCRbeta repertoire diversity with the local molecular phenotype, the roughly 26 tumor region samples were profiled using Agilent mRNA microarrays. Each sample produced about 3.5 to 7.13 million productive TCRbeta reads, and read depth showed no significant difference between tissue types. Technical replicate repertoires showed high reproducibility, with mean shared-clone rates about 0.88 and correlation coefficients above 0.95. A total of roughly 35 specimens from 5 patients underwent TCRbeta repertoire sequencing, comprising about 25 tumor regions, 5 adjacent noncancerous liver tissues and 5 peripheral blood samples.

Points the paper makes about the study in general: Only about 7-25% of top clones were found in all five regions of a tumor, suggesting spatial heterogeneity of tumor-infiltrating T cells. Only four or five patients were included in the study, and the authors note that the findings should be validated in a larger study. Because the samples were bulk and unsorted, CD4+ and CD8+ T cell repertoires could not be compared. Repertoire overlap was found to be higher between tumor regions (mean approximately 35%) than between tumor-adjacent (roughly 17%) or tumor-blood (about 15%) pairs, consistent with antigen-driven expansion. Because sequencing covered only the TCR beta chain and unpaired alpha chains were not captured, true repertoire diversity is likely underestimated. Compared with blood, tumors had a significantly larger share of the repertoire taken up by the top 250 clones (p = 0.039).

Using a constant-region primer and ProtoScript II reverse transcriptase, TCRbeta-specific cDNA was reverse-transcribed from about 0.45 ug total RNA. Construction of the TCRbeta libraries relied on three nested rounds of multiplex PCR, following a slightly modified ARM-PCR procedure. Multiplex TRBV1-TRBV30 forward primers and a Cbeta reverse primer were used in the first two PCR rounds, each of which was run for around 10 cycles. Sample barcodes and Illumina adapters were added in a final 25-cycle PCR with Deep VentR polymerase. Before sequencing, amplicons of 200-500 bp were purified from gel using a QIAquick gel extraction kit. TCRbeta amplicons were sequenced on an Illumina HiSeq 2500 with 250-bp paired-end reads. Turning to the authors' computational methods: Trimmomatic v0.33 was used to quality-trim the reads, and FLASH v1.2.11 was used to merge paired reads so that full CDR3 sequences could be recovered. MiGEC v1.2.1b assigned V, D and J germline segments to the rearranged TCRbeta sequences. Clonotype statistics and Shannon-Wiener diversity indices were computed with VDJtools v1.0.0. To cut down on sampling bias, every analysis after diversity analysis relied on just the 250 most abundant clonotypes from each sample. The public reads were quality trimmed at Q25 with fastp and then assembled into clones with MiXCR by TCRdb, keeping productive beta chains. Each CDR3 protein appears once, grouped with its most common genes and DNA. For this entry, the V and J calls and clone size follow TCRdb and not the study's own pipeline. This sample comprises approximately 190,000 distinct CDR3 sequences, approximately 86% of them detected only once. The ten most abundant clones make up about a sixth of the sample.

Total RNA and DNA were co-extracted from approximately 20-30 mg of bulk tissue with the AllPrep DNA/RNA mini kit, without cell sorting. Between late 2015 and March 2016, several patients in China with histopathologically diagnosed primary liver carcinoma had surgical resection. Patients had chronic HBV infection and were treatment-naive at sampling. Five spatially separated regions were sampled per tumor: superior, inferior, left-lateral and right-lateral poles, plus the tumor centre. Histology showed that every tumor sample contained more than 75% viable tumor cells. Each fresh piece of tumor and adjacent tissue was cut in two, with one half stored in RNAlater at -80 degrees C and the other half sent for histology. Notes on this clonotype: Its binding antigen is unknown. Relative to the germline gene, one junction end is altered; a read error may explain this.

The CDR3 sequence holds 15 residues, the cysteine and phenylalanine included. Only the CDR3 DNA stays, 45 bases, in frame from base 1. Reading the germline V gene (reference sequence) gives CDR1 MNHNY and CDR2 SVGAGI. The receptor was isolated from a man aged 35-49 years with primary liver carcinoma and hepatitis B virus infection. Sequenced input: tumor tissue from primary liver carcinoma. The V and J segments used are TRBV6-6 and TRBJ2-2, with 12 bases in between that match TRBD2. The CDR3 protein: CASGPSGRVAGKLFF. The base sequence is TGTGCCAGCGGCCCTAGCGGGAGGGTCGCCGGGAAGCTGTTTTTT.